This entry features one T cell receptor beta chain sequence. What antigen it recognizes has not been identified. No base quality information exists; no much larger clone differs at one position. This sample was taken from a study of cytomegalovirus exposure and HLA in healthy donors (TCRdb year 2017). Looking at the study overall: An earlier analysis of 550 to 700 of the donors reported 276 Gb of sequence data and roughly 110 million unique TCR beta sequences from some 180 million T cells. An early release that covered about 640 HLA-typed donors contained about 300 gigabases of sequencing data and tens of millions of unique TCR sequences. Of the 300 to 400 genotyped donors, about 80% fell in the genetic ancestry cluster associated with self-reported Caucasian donors. The study was designed to test whether signatures of past pathogen exposure could be identified by cataloging public T cell receptors. Using immunosequencing, the study profiled T cell repertoires from fewer than 850 subjects and related those repertoires to cytomegalovirus serostatus. A separate validation cohort of over 95 different subjects was used in addition to the approximately 610-subject first cohort. To predict cytomegalovirus infection status, the study brought together high-throughput TCR immunosequencing, statistical association of individual TCRs with disease status, and machine learning. To study patterns of TCR occurrence, a later analysis re-analyzed previously published TCR beta repertoires from 650 to 750 donors and added high-resolution HLA genotyping. In the later analysis, no new phenotypic data were used to find candidate immune exposures; instead, reliance was placed on TCR beta sequences and their occurrence across donors. To decide whether each TCR beta V gene segment behaved as functional or pseudogenic, an earlier analysis of over 500 of the donors relied on high-throughput TCR beta sequencing. Donor age, sex, ethnicity and CMV serostatus were compiled alongside the repertoire data. Genome-wide SNP genotypes for about 60% of the roughly 700 donors were used in a later genetic analysis, which treated that subset as a discovery cohort. Every repertoire in the discovery cohort had been generated on one and the same sequencing platform. Class I and class II HLA loci were covered by the typing at four-digit resolution. The number of donors typed differed by locus, with roughly 629-640 for A, B, C, DRB1 and DQB1, over 500 for DQA1, about 610 for DPA1, and approximately 470 for DPB1. Roughly 5 DR-DQ haplotypes were handled as single units for association and clustering, since linkage in the cohort was strong. On average, about 200,000 unique TCR beta nucleotide sequences were sequenced per donor among about 400 genotyped donors of the cohort, with 15% to 20% of those sequences being non-productive. What the authors observed across the whole study: In an earlier analysis of some 540 of the donors, most TCR beta V segments appeared in productive rearrangements about 87% or about 30% of the time, broadly matching IMGT annotations. An association between a missense DCLRE1C variant and V-gene and J-gene trimming of TCR beta chains was found in a later genetic analysis and replicated in an independent cohort. The classifier was reported to diagnose cytomegalovirus status with high specificity and sensitivity in both the original and validation cohorts. Across donors, most TCR sequences were observed very rarely, whereas some public TCRs were present in many individuals. This cohort had only TCR beta chains sequenced, and the lack of alpha or paired-chain data limited which features could be detected. At a false discovery rate of 0.05, a later analysis linked 16,951 TCR beta sequences to specific HLA alleles. The only immune exposure information available for the cohort was CMV serostatus. In a later analysis, HLA-associated TCR beta chains were found to be more clonally expanded and to have lower generation probabilities than equally common non-associated chains. The sequencing pipeline was judged likely to have produced a cluster of highly shared sequence variants as a technical artifact. Sequencing depth was assumed to be roughly uniform across donors in the presence/absence analyses, though that assumption may not hold. Because some donors lacked HLA typing at each locus, the association tests relied only on the typed subset. The 87-base-pair reads could not distinguish some IMGT-functional V segments, including TRBV6-2 and TRBV6-3, so those segments were excluded. In a later analysis, most CMV-associated TCR beta chains were found to appear HLA-restricted, with HLA associations seemingly driven largely by CMV exposure. A further reported finding was that TCR beta sequences accurately predicted the HLA-A and HLA-B alleles for most subjects in the first cohort. The authors suggested that the approach could potentially be extended to other disease states and immunological phenotypes. In vitro tests confirmed that a few of the cytomegalovirus-associated TCR beta chains recognize cytomegalovirus antigens. The earlier analysis of 450 to 700 of the donors excluded about 16 rarely observed V segments, including chromosome 9 orphons, because counts were too low. Several of the top co-occurrence clusters appeared to be linked to parvovirus B19, influenza, CMV and Epstein-Barr virus, according to a later analysis. In the study, approximately 160 TCR beta chains were listed as associated with cytomegalovirus. Strong co-occurrence of HLA alleles, especially DR and DQ, made assigning TCR associations to individual alleles difficult. Compared with the approximately 710-donor mean, donors in an Asian-associated ancestry cluster had fewer N-insertions in productive TCRs, according to a later genetic analysis. According to a later analysis, TCR association rates differed among HLA loci, with DRB1 alleles showing the most associated TCRs and HLA-C alleles showing the fewest. Correlated functional status among segregating V segments might reflect linkage disequilibrium, but an unknown experimental factor could not be ruled out.

The library was prepared using the immunoSEQ multiplex PCR assay. The multiplex PCR relied on a mix of 60 forward primers for TCR Vbeta segments and 13 reverse primers for TCR Jbeta segments. The CDR3 region of rearranged TCR beta genes was amplified from genomic DNA with a multiplex PCR assay. Amplified TCR beta libraries were sequenced as 87-base-pair reads on the Illumina HiSeq System. Per the source publication's procedure: A later analysis tallied some 79 million unique TCR beta chains across the 666 repertoires, and about 10 million of those chains were shared by two or more donors. Raw reads were error-corrected and collapsed into unique sequences with a nearest-neighbor algorithm that merged closely related sequences to remove PCR and sequencing errors. Alignment of CDR3 sequences to IMGT reference sequences was used to assign V, D and J gene segments. For a sequence to be retained, a match of at least six nucleotides to both a V gene segment and a J gene segment was required. Rearrangements were classified as productive when the CDR3 lacked stop codons and remained in frame with V and J, and all other rearrangements were classified as non-productive. Following IMGT convention, CDR3 was defined as the stretch from the second conserved V-encoded cysteine up to the conserved J-encoded phenylalanine. The earlier analysis of about 590 of the donors excluded sequences that lacked an unambiguous match to a single V gene segment. In an earlier analysis of approximately 590 of the donors, a V segment was called functional when productive rearrangements were above 56.7%, and segregating when the standard deviation between donors exceeded 5%. A statistical classification framework was developed to diagnose cytomegalovirus status using the catalog of TCR beta chain sequences. V and J gene assignment, in a later analysis, came from comparing TCR nucleotide sequences with IMGT/GENE-DB human TR gene sequences. In a later analysis, CDR3 sequences and most-parsimonious VDJ recombination scenarios were assigned using the TCRdist pipeline. A later analysis defined each TCR beta chain by its CDR3 amino acid sequence plus V-gene family, and excluded reads lacking a unique V-gene family. As a way to deal with suspected cross-contamination and a sequencing artifact, a later analysis dropped 450 to 700 nucleotide sequences that were highly shared and had low generation probability. For each public chain, a later analysis derived a clonal expansion index from normalized ranks of inferred template counts within each repertoire. A later analysis computed generation probabilities with a VDJ recombination model fitted to out-of-frame rearrangements, and checked the results against IGoR. In a later analysis, hypergeometric tests were used to score TCR-TCR, TCR-HLA and TCR-CMV co-occurrence, with a repertoire-size bias correction applied to TCR pairs. In a later analysis, false discovery rates were estimated by permuting HLA or CMV assignments 20 times. In a later analysis, co-occurring TCRs were grouped using DBSCAN, with TCRdist sequence similarity added in when clustering inside HLA-allele-positive subsets. For co-occurrence clustering, repertoires with fewer than 30,000 or more than 120,000 public chains were excluded, along with a handful of repertoires with anomalous nucleotide sharing. TCRdb provides this immuneACCESS table in a form limited to in-frame rearrangements. Some clones are lacking; in checked studies, under half of them reflect an unresolved V gene, and why the rest are absent is not known. That table supplies the V and J calls and clone size; D and trimming were determined from the DNA. The sample table lists about 140,000 clones, 60% to 85% of them with a count of one. Less than 3.5% of the sample rests with the top ten.

In total, about 650 healthy bone marrow donors made up the cohort. All cohort members were sampled while nominally healthy, although unrecorded immune exposures were likely present. The donor tested CMV seronegative and was one of the 352 seronegative cohort members. Every donor gave a peripheral blood sample, and the peripheral blood mononuclear cells from that sample were used for TCR beta sequencing. Genomic DNA was extracted from the blood cell samples with the Qiagen DNeasy Blood Extraction Kit. The germline ends are 12 bases apart after V is trimmed by 0 bases and J by 0 bases. The CDR3, cysteine through phenylalanine, is 16 amino acids long. The DNA shown is the 48-base CDR3, in frame from base 1. The germline V gene supplies CDR1 SGHDT and CDR2 YYEEEE.

The receptor comes from a male donor in good health and CMV-seronegative. The chain uses TRBV5-6 and TRBJ1-1; a weak D assignment points to TRBD1 (5 bases agree). The sequenced material came from PBMCs. The CDR3 reads as follows: CASSLGVGPMNTEAFF. The DNA reads as follows: TGTGCCAGCAGCTTGGGTGTGGGGCCGATGAACACTGAAGCTTTCTTT.